Below, one T cell receptor beta chain is given with its context. What it binds is unknown. The data belong to a study of shared clonotypes between healthy human individuals. The CDR3 has 13 amino acids. CDR1 and CDR2 (germline): MNHEY, SMNVEV (reference sequence). V gave up 1 base and J gave up 5 bases, with 5 bases separating them. Assay used: immunoSEQ multiplex PCR; TCRdb lists only in-frame clones, some missing. In the table there are over 2,000,000 clones, approximately 92% of which are singletons. Whole-study results and caveats: Richness estimates generally favored naive over memory subsets.

In the naive CD8 group, cells lacked CD45RO and were positively selected for CCR7, so terminally differentiated effector memory CD45RA+ cells were left out. The material sequenced was naive CD8+ T cells from PBMCs. This receptor was obtained from a man between 18 and 29 years old in good health. Some clones in this sample may be carry-over from other donors' samples. The gene calls are TRBV27 and TRBJ1-4; D not resolved. The DNA of the CDR3 is TGTGCCAGCAGTTTATACGGGAATGAAAAACTGTTTTTT. Its translation: CASSLYGNEKLFF.